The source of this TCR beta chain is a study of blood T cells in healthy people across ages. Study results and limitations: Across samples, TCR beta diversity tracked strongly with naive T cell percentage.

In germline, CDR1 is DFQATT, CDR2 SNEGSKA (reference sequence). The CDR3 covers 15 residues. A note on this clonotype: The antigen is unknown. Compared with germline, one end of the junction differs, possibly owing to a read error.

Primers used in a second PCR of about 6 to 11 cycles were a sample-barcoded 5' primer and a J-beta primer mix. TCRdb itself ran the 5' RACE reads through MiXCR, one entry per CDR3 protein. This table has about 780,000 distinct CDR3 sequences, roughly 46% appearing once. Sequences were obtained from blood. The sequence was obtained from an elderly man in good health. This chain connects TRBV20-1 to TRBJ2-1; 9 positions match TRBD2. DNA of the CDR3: TGCAGTGCTAGAGCCATAGCGGGAGCCTACAAGGAGCAGTTCTTC. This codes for CSARAIAGAYKEQFF.